The 4 T cell receptor beta chains below come from one sample, sequenced in a study of cytomegalovirus exposure and HLA in healthy donors. The PCR had 60 Vbeta and 13 Jbeta primers. Generated by immunoSEQ multiplex PCR, the TCRdb table keeps only in-frame clones and is missing some. Altogether about 160,000 clones are present, roughly 79% being singletons, with the ten largest covering about 12%. The source material was PBMCs. The receptors stem from a woman between 50 and 59 years old in good health and CMV-seronegative.

V is TRBV2 and J is TRBJ2-3; unclear D gene. Trimming shortened V by 3 bases and J by 0 bases, and 13 bases separated the two germline ends. Germline loops: CDR1 SNHLY, CDR2 FYNNEI. The CDR3 runs to 16 residues. CDR3 coding DNA: TGTGCCAGCAGTGATTACGTAGCAGCAAGCACAGATACGCAGTATTTT. This encodes CASSDYVAASTDTQYF.

The chain carries TRBV6-5 and TRBJ1-1, with D perhaps matching TRBD1 (6 bases). In germline, CDR1 is MNHEY, CDR2 SVGAGI. Deletions cut 6 bases from V and 7 bases from J, with 21 bases between. CDR3 length equals 15 residues. CDR3 in amino acids: CASRLGTYRDFEAFF. CDR3 nucleotide sequence: TGTGCCAGCAGACTCGGGACCTACAGGGATTTTGAAGCTTTCTTT.

V usage is TRBV6-6 and J usage is TRBJ1-5; D is possibly TRBD1 (5 bases). With 5 bases removed from V and 4 bases from J, the gap between germline ends came to 9 bases. Germline V gene lookup returns CDR1 MNHNY and CDR2 SVGAGI (reference sequence). CDR3 length equals 13 residues. CDR3 amino acids: CASSPRQNQPQHF. CDR3 in DNA: TGTGCCAGCAGTCCACGACAGAATCAGCCCCAGCATTTT.

V gene TRBV19 combines with J gene TRBJ2-7; TRBD1 aligns across 9 bases. V lost 8 bases and J lost 2; bases outside the gene matches: 4. The germline CDR1 and CDR2 sequences are LNHDA and SQIVND (reference sequence). CDR3 size: 13 residues. CDR3 in amino acids: CASARQGAYEQYF. Written as DNA, the CDR3 is TGTGCCAGTGCCAGACAGGGGGCCTACGAGCAGTACTTC. The full variable domain, its missing parts supplied by reference TRBV19 and TRBJ2-7, is DGGITQSPKYLFRKEGQNVTLSCEQNLNHDAMYWYRQDPGQGLRLIYYSQIVNDFQKGDIAEGYSVSREKKESFPLTVTSAQKNPTAFYLCASARQGAYEQYFGPGTRLTVT.